These T cell receptor beta chains were read from a single sample in a study of patients and donors after allogeneic stem cell transplantation. TCRdb re-called the RT-PCR reads through MiXCR, storing one row per CDR3 protein. The table records about a million distinct CDR3 sequences, approximately 18% of them present only once. The sequencing input was blood, either unsorted or a sorted T cell fraction (not recorded which). The receptors derive from a human donor who was either an allogeneic HSCT recipient or a stem cell or donor lymphocyte infusion donor (not recorded which). It is not recorded whose cells these are; they may come from a transplant donor. Each CDR3 is given with its conserved first and last residue. D genes are given only for firm matches. Clone size is given for some rows only: seen once, a few or many times, or a class if the clone is expanded.

v_gene	d_gene	abundance	j_gene	CDR3nt	CDR3aa
TRBV5-1	TRBD2	.	TRBJ2-7	TGCGCCAGCAGCCCCGTGGGTAGCGGGCCCTCCTACGAGCAGTACTTC	CASSPVGSGPSYEQYF
TRBV2	.	.	TRBJ2-5	TGTGCCAGCAGTGAAATGGAGGGAGAGCGTGAGACCCAGTACTTC	CASSEMEGERETQYF
TRBV28	TRBD2	.	TRBJ2-3	TGTGCCAGTCCTTGGGGTCTAGCGGGGTACACAGATACGCAGTATTTT	CASPWGLAGYTDTQYF
TRBV12-5	.	few	TRBJ2-3	TGTGCTAGTGGTTTTACAACGGATACGCAGTATTTT	CASGFTTDTQYF
TRBV3-1	.	.	TRBJ2-7	TGTGCCAGCAGCCAAGTTGACAGCTTCTACGAGCAGTACTTC	CASSQVDSFYEQYF
TRBV4-2	TRBD1	.	TRBJ2-5	TGTGCCAGCAGCCAAGATGTAGGGACAGGGCAAGAGACCCAGTACTTC	CASSQDVGTGQETQYF
TRBV3-1	.	few	TRBJ2-3	TGTGCCAGCAGCCGTACTACTACAGCTAGCACAGATACGCAGTATTTT	CASSRTTTASTDTQYF
TRBV24-1	.	.	TRBJ2-1	TGTGCCACCAGTGCCCTTAGGGGCAATGAGCAGTTCTTC	CATSALRGNEQFF
TRBV5-6	.	many	TRBJ1-1	TGTGCCAGCAGCTTGTTCTTGGACACCTTTGTGAACACTGAAGCTTTCTTT	CASSLFLDTFVNTEAFF
TRBV7-9	TRBD2	many	TRBJ2-2	TGTGCCAGCAGCATGGGACTAGCTGTCACCGGGGAGCTGTTTTTT	CASSMGLAVTGELFF
TRBV7-2	.	few	TRBJ2-1	TGTGCCAGCGGGGCGGGAAGGTACAATGAGCAGTTCTTC	CASGAGRYNEQFF
TRBV9	TRBD1	many	TRBJ1-2	TGTGCCAGCAGCCTCGGGACAGGGTGGGGCTACACCTTC	CASSLGTGWGYTF
TRBV6-2/TRBV6-3	.	few	TRBJ2-7	TGTGCCAGCCGTCCGGACAGATCCTACGAGCAGTACTTC	CASRPDRSYEQYF
TRBV20-1	TRBD1	.	TRBJ2-7	TGCAGTGCTGCGCGAGGGACAGGGGCTTACGAGCAGTACTTC	CSAARGTGAYEQYF
TRBV5-1	TRBD1	many	TRBJ2-3	TGCGCCAGCAGCTTACGGGACAGGGAGGCAGATACGCAGTATTTT	CASSLRDREADTQYF
TRBV3-1	.	.	TRBJ1-1	TGTGCCAGCAGCCAAGTTACCTCTGAAGCTTTCTTT	CASSQVTSEAFF
TRBV7-9	.	.	TRBJ1-4	TGTGCCAGCAGCTTCGTAGGGGAAGAAAAACTGTTTTTT	CASSFVGEEKLFF
TRBV5-1	.	few	TRBJ1-2	TGCGCCAGCAGTCTTCAAAATACTAACTATGGCTACACCTTC	CASSLQNTNYGYTF
TRBV27	.	.	TRBJ2-3	TGTGCCAGCAGCTGGTTTTCGGACGCACCGGATACGCAGTATTTT	CASSWFSDAPDTQYF
TRBV20-1	.	few	TRBJ2-2	TGCAGTGCTAGCCCCGACACCGGGGAGCTGTTTTTT	CSASPDTGELFF
TRBV9	.	.	TRBJ2-7	TGTGCCAGCAGCCCCAAATTCGAGGTTTTCGAGCAGTACTTC	CASSPKFEVFEQYF
TRBV5-1	.	.	TRBJ1-1	TGCGCCAGCAGCTTGGTAACAGGGATGAACACTGAAGCTTTCTTT	CASSLVTGMNTEAFF
TRBV3-1	.	.	TRBJ1-1	TGTGCCAGCAGCCTCGACAGGTCGTTGGGTGAAGCTTTCTTT	CASSLDRSLGEAFF
TRBV20-1	.	.	TRBJ2-7	TGCAGTGCTAGAGATAAAGGAAGTTCCTACGAGCAGTACTTC	CSARDKGSSYEQYF
TRBV6-1	TRBD2	.	TRBJ2-1	TGTGCCAGCAGCGAAACCGGGACTAGCAATAGTGAGCAGTTCTTC	CASSETGTSNSEQFF
TRBV3-1	.	.	TRBJ1-3	TGTGCCAGCAGCTTCCTTAGGGACGGAAACACCATATATTTT	CASSFLRDGNTIYF
TRBV4-3	.	many	TRBJ2-2	TGCGCCAGCAGCCAAGACCCCAGGGCGGGGACGAACACCGGGGAGCTGTTTTTT	CASSQDPRAGTNTGELFF
TRBV14	.	.	TRBJ2-5	TGTGCCAGCAGTCCCTACCGGGGCCTCGTTCAAGAGACCCAGTACTTC	CASSPYRGLVQETQYF
TRBV7-8	.	.	TRBJ2-1	TGTGCCAGCAGCTTAGCGCTTCGAGGCGGGAACAATGAGCAGTTCTTC	CASSLALRGGNNEQFF
TRBV7-9	TRBD2	few	TRBJ2-7	TGTGCCAGCAGCCCCCTTGTTGTGACTAGCGGACTCTACGAGCAGTACTTC	CASSPLVVTSGLYEQYF
TRBV6-1	.	.	TRBJ1-1	TGTGCCAGCACTCGGAGGGGGGTGAGGGGCATGAACACTGAAGCTTTCTTT	CASTRRGVRGMNTEAFF
TRBV20-1	.	many	TRBJ2-5	TGCAGCGCCGCCCGAGAGACCCAGTACTTC	CSAARETQYF
TRBV4-2	.	few	TRBJ2-2	TGTGCCAGCAGCCAGGACGGGGTTGGGTCCGGGGAGCTGTTTTTT	CASSQDGVGSGELFF
TRBV19	TRBD1	.	TRBJ2-2	TGTGCCAGTAGTATAGTCGTAACAGGGGCCACCGGGGAGCTGTTTTTT	CASSIVVTGATGELFF
TRBV11-2	TRBD1	.	TRBJ1-1	TGTGCCAGCAGCCCCTACCGGGACAGCAAAAAAATGAACACTGAAGCTTTCTTT	CASSPYRDSKKMNTEAFF
TRBV5-1	TRBD1	few	TRBJ2-7	TGCGCCAGCAGCTGGGACAGGGGGCTAATTGATGCGGACTTC	CASSWDRGLIDADF
TRBV27	.	.	TRBJ1-2	TGTGCCAGCAGTTTAAAATGGGAGGGGCGGAATGGCTACACCTTC	CASSLKWEGRNGYTF
TRBV6-2/TRBV6-3	.	.	TRBJ2-7	TGTGCCAGCAGTTACTGGCGGCTTACAGGCTCCTACGAGCAGTACTTC	CASSYWRLTGSYEQYF
TRBV5-1	TRBD1	.	TRBJ2-3	TGCGCCAGCAGCTTAGGACAGGTGGGCACAGATACGCAGTATTTT	CASSLGQVGTDTQYF
TRBV4-3	.	few	TRBJ1-5	TGCGCCAGCAGCCAAGATTTCCCCCCACACCCTTATAGCAATCAGCCCCAGCATTTT	CASSQDFPPHPYSNQPQHF
TRBV6-2/TRBV6-3	TRBD2	.	TRBJ2-7	TGTGCCAGCAGTTTGAGGGGAGCGGGGGGGCGTCCCTACTCCTACGAGCAGTACTTC	CASSLRGAGGRPYSYEQYF
TRBV4-3	.	.	TRBJ1-5	TGCGCCAGCAGCCAAACCTTTGGGGCGCGGGGACAGCCCCAGCATTTT	CASSQTFGARGQPQHF
TRBV13	TRBD2	.	TRBJ2-3	TGTGCCAGCAGCCAAATAGCGGGAGCGGGGACAGATACGCAGTATTTT	CASSQIAGAGTDTQYF
TRBV4-1	.	few	TRBJ1-5	TGCGCCAGCAGCCAAGATCTCTCAGGGACTGATCAGCCCCAGCATTTT	CASSQDLSGTDQPQHF
TRBV6-1	.	few	TRBJ2-3	TGTGCCAGCACCCCTAAATCCACTAGGGCGGATACGCAGTATTTT	CASTPKSTRADTQYF
TRBV7-2	.	.	TRBJ2-3	TGTGCCAGCAGCTCTTGGACCAAAGACACAGATACGCAGTATTTT	CASSSWTKDTDTQYF